What follows are 18 T cell receptor beta chains derived from one specimen sequenced in a study of blood T cells in healthy people across ages. A second PCR, run for roughly 7 to 11 cycles, used a sample-barcoded 5' primer plus a J-beta primer mix. A single record per CDR3 protein comes from TCRdb applying MiXCR to the 5' RACE reads. The table shows some 1.8 million distinct CDR3 sequences, with 39% occurring only once. Sequenced: blood. These receptors all stem from a human donor in good health.

On this clonotype itself: Sequence at one end of the junction differs from germline and may be a read error. The chain combines TRBV6-1 with TRBJ1-2; D is ambiguous. CDR3 length: 13 residues. Germline lookup yields CDR1 MNHNS and CDR2 SASEGT. The CDR3 region is CASLWWRSNGCTF. Written as DNA, the CDR3 is TGTGCCAGCCTTTGGTGGAGGAGCAATGGCTGCACCTTC.

This clonotype has a handful of counts. This rearrangement joins TRBV20-1 to TRBJ2-7; the match to TRBD1 covers 8 bases. V lost 2 bases and J lost 2; bases outside the gene matches: 8. Germline V CDR1 and CDR2: DFQATT, SNEGSKA (reference sequence). This CDR3 has 15 residues. The CDR3 sequence: CSARRDRSLPYEQYF. CDR3 nucleotide sequence: TGCAGTGCTAGAAGGGACAGGAGTTTGCCCTACGAGCAGTACTTC.

The genes are TRBV29-1 and TRBJ1-1, with no clear D. Between the trimmed V and J ends, which lost 7 bases and 1 base, there was a span of 16 bases. The CDR3 runs 14 residues. Germline V lookup: CDR1 SQVTM, CDR2 ANQGSEA. CDR3 nucleotide sequence: TGCAGCGCCGCACCACTCCGCAGGAACACTGAAGCTTTCTTT. This sequence encodes CSAAPLRRNTEAFF.

CDR3 in DNA: TGCAGCGTTGAGAAGGCAGGGGGATACTATGGCTACACCTTC. Translation gives CSVEKAGGYYGYTF. This rearrangement joins TRBV29-1 to TRBJ1-2; 7 bases map to TRBD1. The germline V gene encodes CDR1 SQVTM and CDR2 ANQGSEA. Trimming cost V 3 bases and J 3 bases; bases outside gene matches: 7. CDR3 length equals 14 residues.

This chain connects TRBV29-1 to TRBJ1-2; no definite D call. Germline V gives CDR1 SQVTM, CDR2 ANQGSEA. The CDR3 consists of 14 residues. V was clipped by 4 bases and J by 0 bases, with 12 bases between them. CDR3 loop: CSVAGSGANYGYTF. The CDR3 nucleotides read TGCAGCGTTGCCGGTTCTGGAGCTAACTATGGCTACACCTTC. Variable domain in full (rest from reference TRBV29-1 and TRBJ1-2): SAVISQKPSRDICQRGTSLTIQCQVDSQVTMMFWYRQQPGQSLTLIATANQGSEATYESGFVIDKFPISRPNLTFSTLTVSNMSPEDSSIYLCSVAGSGANYGYTFGSGTRLTVV.

This chain connects TRBV6-6 to TRBJ2-7, with D unclear. CDR3 size: 16 residues. Germline V gene sequence: CDR1 MNHNY, CDR2 SVGAGI (reference sequence). Trimming stripped 5 bases from V and 1 base from J, with 18 bases between. Here the CDR3 DNA reads TGTGCCAGCAGTAGGCCCAACGACTCCGTTTCCTACGAGCAGTACTTC. Protein sequence: CASSRPNDSVSYEQYF.

CDR3 nucleotide sequence: TGTGCCAGCAGCTTAATAGGGATCAACACTGAAGCTTTCTTT. Translation gives CASSLIGINTEAFF. This chain joins TRBV7-9 and TRBJ1-1; D not resolved. Deletions cut 2 bases from V and 2 bases from J, with 9 bases between. The germline gives CDR1 SEHNR, CDR2 FQNEAQ (reference sequence). The CDR3 extends over 14 amino acids.

V is TRBV3-1 and J is TRBJ2-5; TRBD2 matches at 9 bases. The J call may be mistaken, given a closer DNA end match to TRBJ2-7. The CDR3 runs 15 residues. Germline V CDR1 and CDR2: LGHDT, YNNKEL (reference sequence). CDR3 amino acids: CASSHSGSATYEQYF. The CDR3 nucleotides read TGTGCCAGCAGCCATAGCGGGAGCGCCACTTACGAGCAGTACTTC.

The chain has TRBV7-2 and TRBJ2-4; D possibly corresponds to TRBD1 (6 bases). The better agreement between TRBJ2-7 and the DNA end casts doubt on the J call. CDR3 length equals 15 residues. Germline CDR1 SGHTA, CDR2 FQGNSA. CDR3 region: CASSRSRDTLYEQYF. The CDR3, as DNA: TGTGCCAGCAGCCGTTCCCGGGACACCTTATACGAGCAGTACTTC.

A remark on this clonotype: A read error may produce the germline difference seen at one junction end. The chain carries TRBV2 and TRBJ2-7; D assignment may be TRBD1 or TRBD2 (6 bases each). This CDR3 region has 13 residues. Germline V gene data show CDR1 as SNHLY and CDR2 as FYNNEI. The CDR3 here is CATSRTGAYEQYF. CDR3 in DNA: TGTGCCACCAGTAGGACGGGGGCGTACGAGCAGTACTTC.

This clonotype has more than one count but fewer than ten. The CDR3 loop is CSVGLQGHEQYF. CDR3 sequence (DNA): TGCAGCGTTGGATTGCAGGGTCACGAGCAGTACTTC. The J gene is TRBJ2-5, the V gene TRBV29-1; possible D gene TRBD1, 5 bases. The J call is doubtful: the DNA matches TRBJ2-7 better. From germline, CDR1 is SQVTM and CDR2 ANQGSEA. This CDR3 spans 12 amino acids.

Details on this clonotype: The germline gene is not matched at one end of the junction; a read error may be the cause. This chain links TRBV7-9 with TRBJ1-2; no reliable D call. CDR3 length: 13 residues. The germline CDR1 and CDR2 sequences are SEHNR and FQNEAQ (reference sequence). CDR3 sequence reads: CASSLTENSGYTF. CDR3 nucleotide sequence: TGTGCCAGCAGCTTAACAGAGAACTCTGGCTACACCTTC.

This clonotype has a single count. The chain uses TRBV3-1 and TRBJ1-2, with D unclear. Germline assignment: CDR1 LGHDT and CDR2 YNNKEL (reference sequence). The CDR3 length is 15 residues. V was pared by 1 base and J by 6 bases, with 15 bases between. The DNA for the CDR3 is TGTGCCAGCAGCCAAGGGAGGACGGGCCCCAATGGCTACACCTTC. Its protein is CASSQGRTGPNGYTF.

The chain carries TRBV6-5 and TRBJ2-7; D gene unclear. Germline V gives CDR1 MNHEY, CDR2 SVGAGI. The CDR3 covers 16 residues. The V end was cut by 5 bases, the J end by 6 bases, with 23 bases between. The DNA for the CDR3 is TGTGCCAGCAGTCTATTAGGGCGCCACTCTACCGCCGAGCAGTACTTC. It translates to CASSLLGRHSTAEQYF.

J is TRBJ2-5 and V is TRBV29-1; 13 positions match TRBD2. Germline V CDR1 and CDR2: SQVTM, ANQGSEA. V shed 1 base and J 2 bases; nucleotides not matched to a gene: 7. The CDR3 spans 17 residues. CDR3 nucleotide sequence: TGCAGCGTTGAAGGACTAGCGGGGGGAGACGATCAAGAGACCCAGTACTTC. Protein product: CSVEGLAGGDDQETQYF.

Details on this clonotype: One junction end does not reproduce the germline sequence, and a read error may be involved. The chain is built from TRBV12-3 or TRBV12-4 and TRBJ1-2; the D is unclear. There are 13 residues in the CDR3. The CDR3 DNA is TGTGCCAGCAGCCCAGGACCTCTCTATGGCTGCACCTTC. It translates to CASSPGPLYGCTF.

CDR3 bases: TGTGCCATTTCGGATCACAGTGGCGCCAGCAATCAGCCCCAGCATTTT. Translated: CAISDHSGASNQPQHF. The chain couples TRBV12-3 or TRBV12-4 to TRBJ1-5; no firm D call. The CDR3 is 16 amino acids. The germline V and J ends were trimmed by 10 bases and 1 base, with 20 bases remaining between them.

This rearrangement joins TRBV5-6 to TRBJ2-5; D is possibly TRBD2 (6 bases). The CDR3 extends over 13 amino acids. V was clipped by 7 bases and J by 5 bases, with 15 bases between them. Germline V lookup: CDR1 SGHDT, CDR2 YYEEEE. The CDR3 spells CASSRGKGETQYF. CDR3 sequence (DNA): TGTGCCAGCTCGCGGGGAAAGGGGGAGACCCAGTACTTC.